This T cell receptor beta chain was recovered during a study of T cell responses to AZD1222 COVID-19 vaccine. Points from the study as a whole: It was only after the peak T cell response that any repertoires were sampled. Just a handful of people given AZD1222 tested seropositive at baseline. Donors were largely white British and mainly female; clonal diversity was possibly underestimated. Unmutated regions of variants are reportedly targeted by nearly half of spike-specific TCRs.

The J segment lost 6 bases and the V segment lost 4 bases, leaving 3 bases of the junction unmatched. CDR3 size: 13 residues. Sequencing used immunoSEQ multiplex PCR; TCRdb keeps in-frame clones, though not all of them. Of 85,000 to 130,000 clones listed, around 91% were seen once; the top ten hold approximately 19%. A word on this clone: The antigen remains unidentified.

This specimen was peripheral blood, taken on day 0 of AZD1222 vaccination. V is TRBV12-3 or TRBV12-4 and J is TRBJ2-7; 10 nucleotides agree with TRBD1. The receptor was isolated from an adult in good health. The CDR3, as DNA: TGTGCCAGCAGTTGGACAGGGGGAAGCGAGCAGTACTTC. This translates into CASSWTGGSEQYF.